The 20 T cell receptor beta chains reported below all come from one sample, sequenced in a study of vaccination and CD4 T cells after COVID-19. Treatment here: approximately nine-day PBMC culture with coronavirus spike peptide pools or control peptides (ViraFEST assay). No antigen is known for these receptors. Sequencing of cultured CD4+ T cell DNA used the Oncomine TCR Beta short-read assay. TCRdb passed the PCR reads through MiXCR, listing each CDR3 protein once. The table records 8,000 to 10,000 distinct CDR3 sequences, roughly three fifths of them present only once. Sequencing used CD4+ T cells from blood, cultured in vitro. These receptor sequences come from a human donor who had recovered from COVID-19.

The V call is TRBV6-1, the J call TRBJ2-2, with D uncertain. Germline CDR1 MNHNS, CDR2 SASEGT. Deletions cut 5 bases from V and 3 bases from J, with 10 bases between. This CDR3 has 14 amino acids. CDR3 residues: CASSPWVDTGELFF. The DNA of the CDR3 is TGTGCCAGCAGTCCTTGGGTGGACACCGGGGAGCTGTTTTTT.

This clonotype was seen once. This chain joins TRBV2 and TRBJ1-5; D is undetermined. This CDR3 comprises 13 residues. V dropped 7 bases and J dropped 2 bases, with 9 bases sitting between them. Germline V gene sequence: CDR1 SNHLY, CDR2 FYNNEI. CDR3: CASTGQGNQPQHF. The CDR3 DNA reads TGTGCCAGCACCGGGCAAGGCAATCAGCCCCAGCATTTT.

The CDR3 DNA follows: TGTGCCAGCAGAGGGGAGTGGGAGCAGTTCTTC. This gives the protein CASRGEWEQFF. The genes are TRBV2 and TRBJ2-1, with D perhaps being TRBD1 or TRBD2 (5 bases each). CDR3 length equals 11 residues. Per the germline V gene, CDR1 is SNHLY and CDR2 is FYNNEI. V shed 6 bases and J shed 10 bases, with 10 bases lying between them. Full variable domain (missing parts from reference TRBV2 and TRBJ2-1): EPEVTQTPSHQVTQMGQEVILRCVPISNHLYFYWYRQILGQKVEFLVSFYNNEISEKSEIFDDQFSVERPDGSNFTLKIRSTKLEDSAMYFCASRGEWEQFFGPGTRLTVL.

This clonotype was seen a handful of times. This chain's CDR3 is CASSLRGVRGSETQYF. The CDR3 coding sequence is TGTGCCAGCAGCCTAAGGGGTGTGAGGGGATCAGAGACCCAGTACTTC. V usage is TRBV7-9 and J usage is TRBJ2-5; D might be TRBD1 or TRBD2, each matching 5 bases. CDR1 and CDR2 (germline): SEHNR, FQNEAQ (reference sequence). CDR3 size: 16 residues. V lost 5 bases and J lost 4, with 20 bases in between.

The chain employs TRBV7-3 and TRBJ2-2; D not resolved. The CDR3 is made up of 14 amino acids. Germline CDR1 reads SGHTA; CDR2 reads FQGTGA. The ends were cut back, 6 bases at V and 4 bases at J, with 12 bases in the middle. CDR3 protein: CASSSGPSTGELFF. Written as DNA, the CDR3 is TGTGCCAGCAGTTCCGGGCCATCCACCGGGGAGCTGTTTTTT.

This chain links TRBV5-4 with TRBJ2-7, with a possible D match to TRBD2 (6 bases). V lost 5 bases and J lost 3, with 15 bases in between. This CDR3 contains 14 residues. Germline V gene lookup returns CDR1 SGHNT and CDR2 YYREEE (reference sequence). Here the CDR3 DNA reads TGTGCCAGCAGGACCGGGACGGACTACTACGAGCAGTACTTC. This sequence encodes CASRTGTDYYEQYF.

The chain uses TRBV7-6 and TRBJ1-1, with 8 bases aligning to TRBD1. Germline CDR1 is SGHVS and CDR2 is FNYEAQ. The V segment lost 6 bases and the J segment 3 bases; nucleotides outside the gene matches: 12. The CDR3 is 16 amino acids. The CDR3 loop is CASRPPGGRTHTEAFF. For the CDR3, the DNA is TGTGCCAGCAGACCACCAGGGGGCCGGACTCACACTGAAGCTTTCTTT.

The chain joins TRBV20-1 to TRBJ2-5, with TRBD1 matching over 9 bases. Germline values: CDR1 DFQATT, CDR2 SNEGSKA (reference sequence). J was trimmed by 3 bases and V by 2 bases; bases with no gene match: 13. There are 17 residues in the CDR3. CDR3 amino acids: CSARPLGQGRQKETQYF. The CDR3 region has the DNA TGCAGTGCTAGACCCTTGGGACAGGGAAGGCAAAAAGAGACCCAGTACTTC.

The CDR3 protein is CASSLAGRVAEGADTQYF. The CDR3 region has the DNA TGTGCCAGCAGCTTAGCCGGACGAGTTGCTGAGGGGGCAGATACGCAGTATTTT. This sequence joins TRBV11-3 and TRBJ2-3; D is possibly TRBD1 (6 bases). The V gene lost 1 base and the J gene lost 4 bases, with 21 bases spanning the gap. CDR1 is SGHNT, CDR2 YENEEA, per germline. The CDR3 covers 18 residues.

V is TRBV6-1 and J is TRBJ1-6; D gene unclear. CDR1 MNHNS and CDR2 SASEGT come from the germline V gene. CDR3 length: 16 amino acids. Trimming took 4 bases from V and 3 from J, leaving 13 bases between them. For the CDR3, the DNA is TGTGCCAGCAGTGGCTTGGACTGGTACTATAATTCACCCCTCCACTTT. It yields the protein CASSGLDWYYNSPLHF.

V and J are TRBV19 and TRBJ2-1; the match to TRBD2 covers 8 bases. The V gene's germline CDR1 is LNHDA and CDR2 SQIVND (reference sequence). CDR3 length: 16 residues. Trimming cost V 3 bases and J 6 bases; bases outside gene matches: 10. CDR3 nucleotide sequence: TGTGCCAGTAGTATCTATACTAGCGGCCTAGGCAATGAGCAGTTCTTC. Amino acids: CASSIYTSGLGNEQFF.

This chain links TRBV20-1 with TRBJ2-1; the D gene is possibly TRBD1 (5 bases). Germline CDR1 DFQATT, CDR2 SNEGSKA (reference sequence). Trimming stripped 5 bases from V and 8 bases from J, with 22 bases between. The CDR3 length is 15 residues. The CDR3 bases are TGCAGTGCTGGGATTTCGGACCCCGAACAGGATGAGCAGTTCTTC. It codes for CSAGISDPEQDEQFF.

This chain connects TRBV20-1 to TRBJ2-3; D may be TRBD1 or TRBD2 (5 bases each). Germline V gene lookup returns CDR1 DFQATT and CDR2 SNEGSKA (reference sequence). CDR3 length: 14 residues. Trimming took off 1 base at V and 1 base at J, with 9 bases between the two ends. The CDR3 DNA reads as TGCAGTGCTAGAGGGGGGTGGGGCACAGATACGCAGTATTTT. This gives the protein CSARGGWGTDTQYF.

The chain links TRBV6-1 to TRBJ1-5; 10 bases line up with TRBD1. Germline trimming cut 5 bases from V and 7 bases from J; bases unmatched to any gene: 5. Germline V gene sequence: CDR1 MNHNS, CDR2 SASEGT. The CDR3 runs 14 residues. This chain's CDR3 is CASSSRDRGQPQHF. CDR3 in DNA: TGTGCCAGCAGTAGCCGGGACAGGGGACAGCCCCAGCATTTT.

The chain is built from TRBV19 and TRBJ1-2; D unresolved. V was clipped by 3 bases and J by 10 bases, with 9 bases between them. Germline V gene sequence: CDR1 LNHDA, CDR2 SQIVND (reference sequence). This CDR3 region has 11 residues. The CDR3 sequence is CASSIGSTYTF. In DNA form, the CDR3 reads TGTGCCAGTAGTATTGGCAGCACCTACACCTTC.

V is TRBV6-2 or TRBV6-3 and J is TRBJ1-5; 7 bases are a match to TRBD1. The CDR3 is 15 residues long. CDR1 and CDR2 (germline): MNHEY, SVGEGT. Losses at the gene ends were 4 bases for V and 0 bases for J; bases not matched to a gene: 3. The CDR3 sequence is CASSWGTDSNQPQHF. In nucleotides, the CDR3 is TGTGCCAGCAGTTGGGGGACAGATAGCAATCAGCCCCAGCATTTT.

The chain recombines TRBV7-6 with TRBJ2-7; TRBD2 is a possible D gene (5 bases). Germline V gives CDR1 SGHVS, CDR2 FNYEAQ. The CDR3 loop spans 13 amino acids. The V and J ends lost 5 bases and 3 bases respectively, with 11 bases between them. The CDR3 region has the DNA TGTGCCAGCAGCCGTACTAGAAACTACGAGCAGTACTTC. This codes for CASSRTRNYEQYF.

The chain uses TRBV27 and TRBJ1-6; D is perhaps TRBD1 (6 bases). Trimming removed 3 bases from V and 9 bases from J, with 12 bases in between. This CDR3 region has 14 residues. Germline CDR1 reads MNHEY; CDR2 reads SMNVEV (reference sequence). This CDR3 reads CASSFTGPISPLHF. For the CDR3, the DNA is TGTGCCAGCAGTTTCACAGGGCCTATTTCACCCCTCCACTTT.

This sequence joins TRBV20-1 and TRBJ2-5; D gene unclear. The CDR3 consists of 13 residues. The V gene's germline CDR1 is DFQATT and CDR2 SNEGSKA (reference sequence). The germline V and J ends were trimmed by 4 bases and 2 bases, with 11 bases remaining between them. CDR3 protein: CSAKYFLQETQYF. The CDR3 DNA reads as TGCAGTGCTAAATATTTTCTTCAAGAGACCCAGTACTTC.

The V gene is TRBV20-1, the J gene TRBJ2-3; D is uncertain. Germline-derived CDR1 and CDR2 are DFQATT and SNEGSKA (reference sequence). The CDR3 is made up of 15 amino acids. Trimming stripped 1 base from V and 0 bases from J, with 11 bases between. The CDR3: CSARGIRGSTDTQYF. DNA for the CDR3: TGCAGTGCTAGAGGGATTCGTGGGAGCACAGATACGCAGTATTTT.